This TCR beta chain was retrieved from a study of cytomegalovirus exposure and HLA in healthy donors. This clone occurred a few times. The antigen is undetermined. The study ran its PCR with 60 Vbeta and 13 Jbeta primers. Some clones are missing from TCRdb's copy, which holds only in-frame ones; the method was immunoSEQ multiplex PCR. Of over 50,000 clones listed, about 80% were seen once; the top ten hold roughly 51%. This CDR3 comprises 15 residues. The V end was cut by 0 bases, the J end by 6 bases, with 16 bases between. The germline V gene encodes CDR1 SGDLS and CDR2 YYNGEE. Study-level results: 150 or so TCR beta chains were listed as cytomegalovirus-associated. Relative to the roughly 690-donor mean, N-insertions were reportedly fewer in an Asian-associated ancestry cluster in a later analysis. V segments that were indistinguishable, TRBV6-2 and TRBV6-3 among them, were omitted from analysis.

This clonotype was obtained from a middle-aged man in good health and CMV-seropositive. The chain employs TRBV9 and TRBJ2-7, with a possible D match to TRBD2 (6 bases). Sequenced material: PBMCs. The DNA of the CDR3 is TGTGCCAGCAGCGTAGCAGTATCTGCGGGGAGCGAGCAGTACTTC. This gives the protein CASSVAVSAGSEQYF. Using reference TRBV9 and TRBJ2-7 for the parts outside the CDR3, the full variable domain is DSGVTQTPKHLITATGQRVTLRCSPRSGDLSVYWYQQSLDQGLQFLIQYYNGEERAKGNILERFSAQQFPDLHSELNLSSLELGDSALYFCASSVAVSAGSEQYFGPGTRLTVT.